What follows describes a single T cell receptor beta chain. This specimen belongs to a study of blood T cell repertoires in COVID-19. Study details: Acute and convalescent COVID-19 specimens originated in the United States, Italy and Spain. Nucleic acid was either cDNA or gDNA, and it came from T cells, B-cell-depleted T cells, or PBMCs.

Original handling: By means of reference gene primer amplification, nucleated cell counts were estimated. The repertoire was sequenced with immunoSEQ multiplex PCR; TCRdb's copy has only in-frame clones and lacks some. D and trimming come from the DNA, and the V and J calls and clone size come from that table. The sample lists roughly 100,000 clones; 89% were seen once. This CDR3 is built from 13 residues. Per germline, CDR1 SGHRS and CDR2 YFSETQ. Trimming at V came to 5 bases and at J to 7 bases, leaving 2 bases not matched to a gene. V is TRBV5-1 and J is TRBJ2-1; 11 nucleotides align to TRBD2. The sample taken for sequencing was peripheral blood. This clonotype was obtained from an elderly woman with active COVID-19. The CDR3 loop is CASRTSGKNEQFF. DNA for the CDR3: TGCGCCAGCAGGACTAGCGGGAAGAATGAGCAGTTCTTC.